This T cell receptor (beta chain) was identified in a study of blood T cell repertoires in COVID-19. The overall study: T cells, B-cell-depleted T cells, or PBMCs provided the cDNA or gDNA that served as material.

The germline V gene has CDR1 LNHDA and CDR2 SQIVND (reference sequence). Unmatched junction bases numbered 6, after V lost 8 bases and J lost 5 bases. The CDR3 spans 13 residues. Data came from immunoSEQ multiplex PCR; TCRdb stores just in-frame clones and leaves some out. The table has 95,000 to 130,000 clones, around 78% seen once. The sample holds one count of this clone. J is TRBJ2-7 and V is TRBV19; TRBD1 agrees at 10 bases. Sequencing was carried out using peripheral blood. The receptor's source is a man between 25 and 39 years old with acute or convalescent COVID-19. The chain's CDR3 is CASGGQGIDEQYF. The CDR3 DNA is TGTGCCAGTGGGGGACAGGGGATCGACGAGCAGTACTTC.